This is a list of T cell receptor beta chains from one sample in a study of technical replicates of blood from a handful of donors. Only in-frame clones appear in the TCRdb table, and some are missing; sequencing was by immunoSEQ multiplex PCR. The profile shows roughly 72,000 clones, around 94% of them singletons. The sequencing input was T cells isolated from PBMCs. These TCRs come from a human donor in good health. Each CDR3 is given with its conserved first and last residue. A D gene is named only where the DNA matches it firmly. Not every row has a clone size; where given, it reads once, few, many or a size class.

J	size	D	V	CDR3	DNA
TRBJ2-3	.	TRBD2	TRBV29-1	CSVENSGLAGGDTQYF	TGCAGCGTTGAAAATTCAGGACTAGCGGGAGGCGATACGCAGTATTTT
TRBJ1-2	once	.	TRBV4-3	CASSQDNIAGYTF	TGCGCCAGCAGCCAAGATAATATAGCCGGCTACACCTTC
TRBJ2-1	.	.	TRBV27	CASSPRVDPLNEQFF	TGTGCCAGCAGTCCTAGAGTAGATCCCCTGAATGAGCAGTTCTTC
TRBJ1-2	.	TRBD1	TRBV7-9	CASSSPGQGGGYTF	TGTGCCAGCAGTTCTCCGGGACAGGGAGGCGGCTACACCTTC
TRBJ2-3	.	.	TRBV29-1	CSTGTSGTDTQYF	TGCAGCACCGGGACTTCAGGCACAGATACGCAGTATTTT
TRBJ2-7	.	TRBD1	TRBV11-3	CASSLGGQNYEQYF	TGTGCCAGCAGCTTAGGGGGACAGAATTACGAGCAGTACTTC
TRBJ2-7	.	TRBD2	TRBV2	CASSEILRSDRAGGFIYEQYF	TGTGCCAGCAGTGAAATTTTAAGGAGTGATAGAGCGGGAGGGTTCATCTACGAGCAGTACTTC
TRBJ2-1	once	TRBD1	TRBV27	CASLEQGARNEQFF	TGTGCCAGCCTCGAGCAGGGGGCGCGAAATGAGCAGTTCTTC
TRBJ1-1	.	.	TRBV10-1	CAGIRDTLPVVEDTEAFF	TGCGCGGGGATCCGGGACACACTCCCAGTGGTTGAAGACACTGAAGCTTTCTTT
TRBJ1-4	.	.	TRBV28	CASNPLARVSEKLFF	TGTGCCAGCAATCCCCTGGCCAGGGTGAGTGAAAAACTGTTTTTT
TRBJ1-1	.	.	TRBV2	CASSERQGTEAFF	TGTGCCAGCAGTGAAAGGCAGGGCACTGAAGCTTTCTTT
TRBJ2-7	.	TRBD1	TRBV19	CASSIAFWDRGSYEQYF	TGTGCCAGTAGTATTGCATTTTGGGACAGGGGTTCCTACGAGCAGTACTTC
TRBJ2-1	.	TRBD1	TRBV10-3	CAISSDRGYEQFF	TGTGCCATCAGCTCGGACAGGGGGTATGAGCAGTTCTTC
TRBJ2-7	once	.	TRBV28	CASSPTYLARTYEQYF	TGTGCCAGCAGTCCAACCTACCTAGCCCGTACCTACGAGCAGTACTTC
TRBJ2-7	.	.	TRBV10-3	CAISELGGGSYEQYF	TGTGCCATCAGTGAGCTTGGGGGAGGTTCCTACGAGCAGTACTTC
TRBJ1-1	.	.	TRBV7-3	CASSLTDITNTEAFF	TGTGCCAGCAGCTTGACAGATATTACGAACACTGAAGCTTTCTTT
TRBJ2-7	once	.	TRBV7-4	CASSLLEEAQPPYEQYF	TGTGCCAGCAGCTTATTAGAGGAGGCCCAGCCCCCCTACGAGCAGTACTTC
TRBJ1-3	.	.	TRBV2	CASSEGTTSGNTIYF	TGTGCCAGCAGTGAGGGCACCACCTCTGGAAACACCATATATTTT
TRBJ2-4	.	.	TRBV19	CASSIGSRRLTQNIQYF	TGTGCCAGTAGTATTGGGAGTAGGCGCCTTACTCAAAACATTCAGTACTTC
TRBJ1-5	.	TRBD1	TRBV19	CASSMDRGRQPQHF	TGTGCCAGTAGTATGGACAGGGGCAGGCAGCCCCAGCATTTT
TRBJ1-1	few	TRBD1	TRBV5-1	CASSERQGNTEAFF	TGCGCCAGCAGCGAGAGACAGGGAAACACTGAAGCTTTCTTT
TRBJ2-3	.	TRBD1	TRBV2	CASSEFGTGSTDTQYF	TGTGCCAGCAGTGAATTTGGGACAGGGAGCACAGATACGCAGTATTTT
TRBJ1-1	.	TRBD1	TRBV7-2	CASSARQGASTEAFF	TGTGCCAGCAGCGCAAGACAGGGGGCGAGCACTGAAGCTTTCTTT
TRBJ1-3	.	TRBD1	TRBV29-1	CSVEGTGPGSNTIYF	TGCAGCGTTGAAGGGACAGGTCCAGGCTCAAACACCATATATTTT
TRBJ1-1	.	TRBD1	TRBV7-9	CASSLLQGASAEAFF	TGTGCCAGCAGCCTACTACAGGGGGCGTCGGCTGAAGCTTTCTTT
TRBJ1-2	once	TRBD1	TRBV28	CASSASTGEHYGYTF	TGTGCCAGCAGTGCCTCGACAGGGGAGCACTATGGCTACACCTTC
TRBJ2-1	.	.	TRBV7-6	CASRPGASSYNEQFF	TGTGCCAGCAGGCCAGGGGCCAGCTCCTACAATGAGCAGTTCTTC
TRBJ2-7	.	.	TRBV27	CASSLVENAYEQYF	TGTGCCAGCAGTTTGGTAGAAAATGCCTACGAGCAGTACTTC
TRBJ2-7	.	TRBD2	TRBV11-1	CASSLGLAGTYEQYF	TGTGCCAGCAGCTTAGGACTAGCGGGGACCTACGAGCAGTACTTC
TRBJ1-2	.	.	TRBV10-3	CAISESLGSGYTF	TGTGCCATCAGTGAGTCCTTGGGCAGTGGCTACACCTTC
TRBJ2-7	.	TRBD1	TRBV9	CASSPTGSVYEQYF	TGTGCCAGCAGCCCGACAGGGTCCGTCTACGAGCAGTACTTC
TRBJ2-7	.	TRBD2	TRBV7-2	CASSYTAGGPYEQYF	TGTGCCAGCAGCTACACCGCGGGGGGCCCCTACGAGCAGTACTTC
TRBJ2-2	.	.	TRBV19	CASSIAASGTGELFF	TGTGCCAGTAGTATAGCAGCTTCGGGCACCGGGGAGCTGTTTTTT
TRBJ2-7	once	.	TRBV12-5	CASGMVEGPSYEQYF	TGTGCTAGTGGCATGGTGGAGGGGCCGTCCTACGAGCAGTACTTC
TRBJ1-2	.	TRBD1	TRBV29-1	CSVLTGGAYGYTF	TGCAGCGTTTTGACAGGGGGCGCCTATGGCTACACCTTC
TRBJ1-2	.	TRBD1	TRBV7-9	CASSLYPDQGAYGYTF	TGTGCCAGCAGCTTATATCCCGATCAGGGGGCCTATGGCTACACCTTC
TRBJ2-7	.	TRBD1	TRBV19	CASSAPPGTGKHEQYF	TGTGCCAGTAGTGCGCCTCCCGGGACAGGTAAACACGAGCAGTACTTC
TRBJ2-2	.	TRBD2	TRBV30	CAWAGGANTGELFF	TGTGCCTGGGCGGGAGGAGCGAACACCGGGGAGCTGTTTTTT
TRBJ2-7	.	TRBD2	TRBV11-2	CASSLAPGLADSYEQYF	TGTGCCAGCAGCTTAGCCCCGGGACTAGCGGACTCCTACGAGCAGTACTTC
TRBJ1-4	few	.	TRBV25-1	CASSVWSARDNEKLFF	TGTGCCAGCAGTGTCTGGTCTGCCCGGGATAATGAAAAACTGTTTTTT
TRBJ1-2	once	.	TRBV19	CASSPRGDYGYTF	TGTGCCAGTAGCCCCAGGGGAGACTATGGCTACACCTTC
TRBJ1-1	few	.	TRBV29-1	CSVDRGTEAFF	TGCAGCGTTGATAGGGGCACTGAAGCTTTCTTT
TRBJ2-2	.	TRBD2	TRBV7-2	CASSPLRGGANTGELFF	TGTGCCAGCAGCCCCCTTCGGGGGGGCGCGAACACCGGGGAGCTGTTTTTT
TRBJ2-6	.	.	TRBV7-9	CASSLDKPSGANVLTF	TGTGCCAGCAGCTTAGATAAGCCCTCTGGGGCCAACGTCCTGACTTTC
TRBJ1-1	.	.	TRBV1	CTSSQCGESGTKNTEAFF	TGCACCAGCAGCCAATGTGGGGAATCCGGGACAAAGAACACTGAAGCTTTCTTT
TRBJ2-1	once	TRBD2	TRBV6-5	CASSNPGLAVNEQFF	TGTGCCAGCAGTAATCCGGGACTAGCCGTTAATGAGCAGTTCTTC